Given below is one T cell receptor beta chain in context. Its specificity is unknown. Participants comprised healthy donors of bone marrow. A multiplex PCR was run with 60 Vbeta primers and 13 Jbeta primers. Some clones are missing from TCRdb's copy, which holds only in-frame ones; the method was immunoSEQ multiplex PCR. The sample shows around 130,000 clones, approximately 8.8% of them seen only once. The data stem from a study of cytomegalovirus exposure and HLA in healthy donors. As for the study in general: An earlier analysis identified 100 million to 130 million unique TCR beta sequences in 150 million to 200 million T cells.

Findings and limits, study-wide: In vitro assays verified that a few CMV-associated chains recognized CMV antigens specifically.

The CDR3 runs 17 residues. V gave up 2 bases and J gave up 6 bases; unmatched junction bases: 13. Germline assignment: CDR1 SGHTA and CDR2 FQGNSA. The sequence was collected from a man in his forties in good health and CMV-seronegative. This rearrangement joins TRBV7-2 to TRBJ2-5, with TRBD2 matching over 9 bases. Sequencing was performed on PBMCs. This CDR3 is CASSLTANRRGGQTQYF. CDR3 in DNA: TGTGCCAGCAGCTTAACGGCAAACCGGCGGGGGGGACAGACCCAGTACTTC. The full variable domain, completed using reference TRBV7-2 and TRBJ2-5, is GAGVSQSPSNKVTEKGKDVELRCDPISGHTALYWYRQSLGQGLEFLIYFQGNSAPDKSGLPSDRFSAERTGGSVSTLTIQRTQQEDSAVYLCASSLTANRRGGQTQYFGPGTRLLVL.